This is a list of T cell receptor beta chains from one sample in a study of Ad26.COV2.S vaccination and SARS-CoV-2 variants. The table came from immunoSEQ multiplex PCR; TCRdb's copy has only in-frame clones and leaves some out. The table includes 300,000 to 450,000 clones, around 84% detected once. The starting material was peripheral blood, obtained in a trial of Ad26.COV2.S vaccine versus placebo. These receptors were obtained from a person aged 18-60 years who received the Ad26.COV2.S COVID-19 vaccine or a placebo. Each CDR3 is given with its conserved first and last residue. The order of the fields is V gene, D gene, clone size, CDR3 length, J gene, CDR3 DNA, CDR3 protein. D genes are given only for firm matches. Not all rows give a size; the values are once, few, many and, for expanded clones, a class.

V: TRBV6-2/TRBV6-3; D: TRBD2; size: -; length: 16; J: TRBJ2-3; DNA: TGTGCCAGCAGTTGGACTAGCGGGAGCGGGACAGATACGCAGTATTTT; CDR3: CASSWTSGSGTDTQYF
V: TRBV27; D: TRBD2; size: -; length: 17; J: TRBJ2-1; DNA: TGTGCCAGCAGTCCCACTAGCGGGGGGCTCCTTTACAATGAGCAGTTCTTC; CDR3: CASSPTSGGLLYNEQFF
V: TRBV7-2; D: TRBD1; size: -; length: 15; J: TRBJ2-1; DNA: TGTGCCAGCAGCCCTAGACGGACAGGGGGGAATGAGCAGTTCTTC; CDR3: CASSPRRTGGNEQFF
V: TRBV15; D: -; size: -; length: 12; J: TRBJ1-4; DNA: TGTGCCACCGAAGGGGCCTCTGAAAAACTGTTTTTT; CDR3: CATEGASEKLFF
V: TRBV10-2; D: -; size: -; length: 17; J: TRBJ2-7; DNA: TGCGCCAGCACTCATGGCCTAGTCGGTGGATCCCCGGGCGAGCAGTACTTC; CDR3: CASTHGLVGGSPGEQYF
V: TRBV18; D: -; size: -; length: 14; J: TRBJ2-3; DNA: TGTGCCAGCTCACGAACAGGTGGCACAGATACGCAGTATTTT; CDR3: CASSRTGGTDTQYF
V: TRBV19; D: TRBD1; size: -; length: 16; J: TRBJ1-6; DNA: TGTGCCAGTAGTACCGGACAGGGGACCTATAATTCACCCCTCCACTTT; CDR3: CASSTGQGTYNSPLHF
V: TRBV4-3; D: -; size: -; length: 13; J: TRBJ2-7; DNA: TGCGCCAGCAGCCAAGATTCAGGAACCGAGCAGTACTTC; CDR3: CASSQDSGTEQYF
V: TRBV7-9; D: -; size: -; length: 14; J: TRBJ1-4; DNA: TGTGCCAGCAGCCGACGAGGGGTGAATGAAAAACTGTTTTTT; CDR3: CASSRRGVNEKLFF
V: TRBV18; D: TRBD1; size: -; length: 16; J: TRBJ2-3; DNA: TGTGCCAGCTCACCGAGACAGGGGGCTAGCACAGATACGCAGTATTTT; CDR3: CASSPRQGASTDTQYF
V: TRBV5-1; D: -; size: -; length: 15; J: TRBJ2-3; DNA: TGCGCCAGCAGGGCTGAGGGCAGGGTTGCAGATACGCAGTATTTT; CDR3: CASRAEGRVADTQYF
V: TRBV25-1; D: TRBD2; size: once; length: 15; J: TRBJ2-2; DNA: TGTGCCAGCGGGGGCGTGGCGGGAGGCACCGGGGAGCTGTTTTTT; CDR3: CASGGVAGGTGELFF
V: TRBV3-1/TRBV3-2; D: -; size: -; length: 16; J: TRBJ1-2; DNA: TGTGCCAGCAGCCAAGATTGGGGGGCAGAACACTATGGCTACACCTTC; CDR3: CASSQDWGAEHYGYTF
V: TRBV19; D: -; size: -; length: 18; J: TRBJ2-3; DNA: TGTGCCAGTAGTACACCCCGGTGGGACGGCGAACGTGGGGATACGCAGTATTTT; CDR3: CASSTPRWDGERGDTQYF
V: TRBV3-1/TRBV3-2; D: -; size: -; length: 15; J: TRBJ1-1; DNA: TGTGCCAGCAGCCAAGGGCCGACACTGAACACTGAAGCTTTCTTT; CDR3: CASSQGPTLNTEAFF
V: TRBV10-1; D: -; size: -; length: 17; J: TRBJ2-2; DNA: TGCGCCAGCAGTGGTGGGTCAGGGCAACTAAAGACCGGGGAGCTGTTTTTT; CDR3: CASSGGSGQLKTGELFF
V: TRBV10-3; D: TRBD1; size: -; length: 15; J: TRBJ2-7; DNA: TGTGCCATTCGTAAGTGGGGACAGGGTGATCACGAGCAGTACTTC; CDR3: CAIRKWGQGDHEQYF
V: TRBV9; D: TRBD1; size: -; length: 13; J: TRBJ2-7; DNA: TGTGCCAGCACAAAACAAACAGGGGGCGAGCAGTACTTC; CDR3: CASTKQTGGEQYF
V: TRBV7-2; D: TRBD1; size: -; length: 16; J: TRBJ2-3; DNA: TGTGCCAGCAGCTTAGGTCAGACAGGGCGCACAGATACGCAGTATTTT; CDR3: CASSLGQTGRTDTQYF
V: TRBV5-6; D: -; size: -; length: 11; J: TRBJ2-7; DNA: TGTGCCAGCAGCTTTACCAGCGAGCAGTACTTC; CDR3: CASSFTSEQYF
V: TRBV7-2; D: -; size: -; length: 15; J: TRBJ2-1; DNA: TGTGCCAGCAGCTCCGTCGGTGGGAGTCACTATGAGCAGTTCTTC; CDR3: CASSSVGGSHYEQFF
V: TRBV2; D: -; size: -; length: 14; J: TRBJ2-5; DNA: TGTGCCAGCAGTGGCCAGAGTGCACAAGAGACCCAGTACTTC; CDR3: CASSGQSAQETQYF
V: TRBV9; D: TRBD1; size: few; length: 16; J: TRBJ1-3; DNA: TGTGCCAGCAGCAAACGACAGGGTAGCTCTGGAAACACCATATATTTT; CDR3: CASSKRQGSSGNTIYF
V: TRBV30; D: -; size: -; length: 13; J: TRBJ2-7; DNA: TGTGCCTGGAGATTGGGTTATGCCTACGAGCAGTACTTC; CDR3: CAWRLGYAYEQYF
V: TRBV9; D: TRBD1; size: -; length: 16; J: TRBJ2-5; DNA: TGTGCCAGCAGCGTAGCGCCACAGGGGGCAGGGGAGACCCAGTACTTC; CDR3: CASSVAPQGAGETQYF
V: TRBV9; D: -; size: -; length: 16; J: TRBJ1-2; DNA: TGTGCCAGCAGCTCGGCATCGGGACGCCAGAACTATGGCTACACCTTC; CDR3: CASSSASGRQNYGYTF
V: TRBV7-8; D: -; size: -; length: 14; J: TRBJ1-1; DNA: TGTGCCAGCAGCTCCCGGTCCATGAACACTGAAGCTTTCTTT; CDR3: CASSSRSMNTEAFF
V: TRBV28; D: TRBD1; size: -; length: 13; J: TRBJ2-7; DNA: TGTGCCAGCAGGCTGGACAGGGCGTTGGAGCAGTACTTC; CDR3: CASRLDRALEQYF
V: TRBV18; D: TRBD1; size: once; length: 15; J: TRBJ2-3; DNA: TGTGCCAGCTCCCCAGGACAGGGTGGTACAGATACGCAGTATTTT; CDR3: CASSPGQGGTDTQYF
V: TRBV6-1; D: TRBD1; size: -; length: 16; J: TRBJ1-5; DNA: TGTGCCAGCAGTGAACTCGGACAGGTCTTTAATCAGCCCCAGCATTTT; CDR3: CASSELGQVFNQPQHF
V: TRBV5-1; D: TRBD1; size: -; length: 14; J: TRBJ2-5; DNA: TGCGCCAGCAGGCCTACAGGGGGCGTCGAGACCCAGTACTTC; CDR3: CASRPTGGVETQYF
V: TRBV24-1; D: TRBD2; size: -; length: 16; J: TRBJ2-7; DNA: TGTGCCACCAGTGATTCGGGACTAGCGGGAGTAGGCGAGCAGTACTTC; CDR3: CATSDSGLAGVGEQYF
V: TRBV5-4; D: TRBD1; size: -; length: 11; J: TRBJ1-1; DNA: TGTGCCAGCAGTTCGACAGGGGGAGCTTTCTTT; CDR3: CASSSTGGAFF
V: TRBV7-8; D: -; size: -; length: 14; J: TRBJ2-5; DNA: TGTGCCAGCAGTTTCCGGGAGCTACAAGAGACCCAGTACTTC; CDR3: CASSFRELQETQYF
V: TRBV6-5; D: -; size: -; length: 14; J: TRBJ1-1; DNA: TGTGCCAGCAGTTACGCAGGGGAAGGCGCTGAAGCTTTCTTT; CDR3: CASSYAGEGAEAFF
V: TRBV30; D: -; size: -; length: 14; J: TRBJ1-5; DNA: TGTGCCTGGAGCGCGGACAGCCAAAATCAGCCCCAGCATTTT; CDR3: CAWSADSQNQPQHF
V: TRBV6-6; D: TRBD2; size: -; length: 16; J: TRBJ2-3; DNA: TGTGCCAGCAGCTACAGCGGGGCTTTTAGCACAGATACGCAGTATTTT; CDR3: CASSYSGAFSTDTQYF
V: TRBV7-8; D: -; size: -; length: 13; J: TRBJ1-1; DNA: TGTGCCAGCAGCTTAGGGCGAGGGGCTGAAGCTTTCTTT; CDR3: CASSLGRGAEAFF
V: TRBV4-3; D: TRBD1; size: -; length: 16; J: TRBJ2-1; DNA: TGCGCCAGCAGCCAAGTTGGACAGGGAGAATACAATGAGCAGTTCTTC; CDR3: CASSQVGQGEYNEQFF
V: TRBV28; D: TRBD1; size: -; length: 14; J: TRBJ2-7; DNA: TGTGCCAGCAGTTCATGGGACAGGAACTACGAGCAGTACTTC; CDR3: CASSSWDRNYEQYF
V: TRBV7-2; D: TRBD2; size: -; length: 16; J: TRBJ2-3; DNA: TGTGCCAGCAGGAAGGACGGGACTAGCGGGGGTGATACGCAGTATTTT; CDR3: CASRKDGTSGGDTQYF
V: TRBV5-1; D: TRBD2; size: -; length: 13; J: TRBJ2-1; DNA: TGCGCCAGCAGCTTTAGCGGGGGGGCCAACGAGTTCTTC; CDR3: CASSFSGGANEFF
V: TRBV30; D: TRBD2; size: -; length: 14; J: TRBJ2-3; DNA: TGTGCCTGGAGACCTAGCGGGAACACAGATACGCAGTATTTT; CDR3: CAWRPSGNTDTQYF
V: TRBV2; D: TRBD2; size: -; length: 16; J: TRBJ2-3; DNA: TGTGCCAGCAGTGGGACTAGCGGGACTCAGGCAGATACGCAGTATTTT; CDR3: CASSGTSGTQADTQYF
V: TRBV21-1; D: -; size: -; length: 18; J: TRBJ2-4; DNA: TGTGCCAGCAGCAGTCGGGTAGGACGGCTTTTAGCCAAAAACATTCAGTACTTC; CDR3: CASSSRVGRLLAKNIQYF
V: TRBV27; D: TRBD1; size: -; length: 17; J: TRBJ1-1; DNA: TGTGCCAGCAGATCTCCGGGACAGGAGACCCTCGGGGCTGAAGCTTTCTTT; CDR3: CASRSPGQETLGAEAFF
V: TRBV7-9; D: TRBD1; size: -; length: 15; J: TRBJ2-2; DNA: TGTGCCAGCAGCTGGGACAGGGGGCCCACCGGGGAGCTGTTTTTT; CDR3: CASSWDRGPTGELFF
V: TRBV10-2; D: TRBD2; size: -; length: 17; J: TRBJ2-3; DNA: TGCGCCAGCAGTGAGAGCTTTAGCGGGAGGGGTCAAGATACGCAGTATTTT; CDR3: CASSESFSGRGQDTQYF
V: TRBV5-4; D: TRBD2; size: -; length: 16; J: TRBJ2-2; DNA: TGTGCCAGCAGCTTGGGCGGGAGGTCGGGCACCGGGGAGCTGTTTTTT; CDR3: CASSLGGRSGTGELFF
V: TRBV12-2; D: -; size: -; length: 15; J: TRBJ2-1; DNA: TGTGCAAGTCGCTTTTGCGGGAGGTACCACAATGAGCAGTTCTTC; CDR3: CASRFCGRYHNEQFF